A single sample gave rise to the 2 T cell receptor beta chains below, sequenced in a study of T cells in Graves' hyperthyroidism and ophthalmopathy. There were TCR beta CDR3 regions amplified from RNA transcripts. The HTBI set primed first-round TCR CDR3 RT-PCR. Each CDR3 protein is one row after TCRdb ran MiXCR on the multiplex PCR reads. The table records around 530,000 distinct CDR3 sequences, over 15% of them present only once. Material for sequencing was blood. These receptors were taken from a woman under 30 with Graves' ophthalmopathy.

The rearrangement uses TRBV20-1 and TRBJ1-2; D call uncertain. Between the trimmed V and J ends, which lost 0 bases and 2 bases, there was a span of 10 bases. The CDR3 totals 14 residues. Germline values: CDR1 DFQATT, CDR2 SNEGSKA (reference sequence). Here the CDR3 DNA reads TGCAGTGCTAGAGATAGGGAGACAAACTATGGCTACACCTTC. Translation gives CSARDRETNYGYTF.

This rearrangement joins TRBV5-1 to TRBJ1-5; TRBD1 is a possible D gene (6 bases). There are 13 residues in the CDR3. The V gene lost 5 bases and the J gene lost 4 bases, with 10 bases spanning the gap. CDR1 and CDR2 (germline): SGHRS, YFSETQ. CDR3 protein: CASRLGQNQPQHF. The CDR3 DNA follows: TGCGCCAGCAGATTAGGACAGAATCAGCCCCAGCATTTT.